This T cell receptor beta chain was sequenced during a study of shared T cell receptors in the human thymus. Germline lookup yields CDR1 MNHEY and CDR2 SMNVEV (reference sequence). CDR3 length: 18 residues. The V gene end was trimmed by 5 bases and the J gene end by 2 bases; junction bases not matched to a gene: 14. The repertoire was sequenced with immunoSEQ multiplex PCR; TCRdb's copy has only in-frame clones and lacks some. In the table there are some 720,000 clones, 88% of which are singletons. The same sample was also used in a study of human thymus T cells. Per that paper: Thymic resections from corrective heart surgery supplied the tissue. Related research described strongly overlapping thymic repertoires in unrelated people.

The genes are TRBV27 and TRBJ2-7, with 11 bases matching TRBD2. This clonotype was sampled from a boy under two years old with a congenital heart defect. Sequenced input: thymocytes. This chain's CDR3 is CASSPSTSGVSEPYEQYF. The CDR3 DNA follows: TGTGCCAGCAGTCCTTCGACTAGCGGGGTTTCCGAACCCTACGAGCAGTACTTC.